This T cell receptor beta chain was retrieved from a study of immune characterization of retroperitoneal liposarcoma. The length of the CDR3 is 10 residues. The V and J ends lost 7 bases and 7 bases respectively, with 6 bases between them. CDR1 is MNHNS, CDR2 SASEGT, per germline. TCRdb itself ran the PCR reads through MiXCR, one entry per CDR3 protein. The data show some 20,000 distinct CDR3 sequences, approximately 37% seen once. Material for sequencing was blood. The V and J genes are TRBV6-1 and TRBJ2-3; D gene ambiguous. This clonotype originated in a male donor with retroperitoneal liposarcoma. CDR3 residues: CASMRNTQYF. The CDR3 DNA is TGTGCCAGCATGAGAAATACGCAGTATTTT.